Below are 14 T cell receptor beta chains sequenced from a single sample in a study of cytomegalovirus exposure and HLA in healthy donors. Both 60 Vbeta primers and 13 Jbeta primers went into the PCR. Assay used: immunoSEQ multiplex PCR; TCRdb lists only in-frame clones, some missing. The data contain about 120,000 clones, more than 65% of them singletons. The sequenced sample consisted of PBMCs. The receptors shown here come from a man aged 18 to 35 in good health and CMV-seropositive.

The chain employs TRBV10-3 and TRBJ1-3; 7 bases agree with TRBD1. CDR1 ENHRY and CDR2 SYGVKD come from the germline V gene. This CDR3 contains 16 residues. V shed 3 bases, J shed 3 bases, and the junction held 8 bases outside the gene matches. This chain's CDR3 is CAISDPKGTVGNTIYF. For the CDR3, the DNA is TGTGCCATCAGTGATCCCAAGGGGACAGTTGGAAACACCATATATTTT.

The rearrangement joins TRBV10-2 to TRBJ2-1; D uncertain. The germline V and J ends were trimmed by 8 bases and 8 bases, with 10 bases remaining between them. The germline V gene encodes CDR1 WSHSY and CDR2 SAAADI. This CDR3 is 11 amino acids long. CDR3 residues: CASEVGDEQFF. CDR3 bases: TGCGCCAGCGAGGTAGGCGATGAGCAGTTCTTC.

The chain has TRBV7-6 and TRBJ2-3; unclear D gene. Trimming left V 1 base short and J 4 bases short, with 9 bases between. Germline V CDR1 and CDR2: SGHVS, FNYEAQ. CDR3 length equals 14 residues. CDR3: CASSLGARADTQYF. The CDR3 DNA reads as TGTGCCAGCAGCTTAGGGGCTCGCGCAGATACGCAGTATTTT.

V gene TRBV19 combines with J gene TRBJ1-1; 7 bases are shared with TRBD1. Germline V gene data show CDR1 as LNHDA and CDR2 as SQIVND (reference sequence). The CDR3 length is 14 residues. J gave up 6 bases and V 6 bases, and 10 bases lay outside the gene matches. Written as DNA, the CDR3 is TGTGCCAGTAGCCGTGGGACAGTAAGGTCTGAAGCTTTCTTT. Encoded protein: CASSRGTVRSEAFF. The full variable domain, in which reference TRBV19 and TRBJ1-1 provide the parts outside the CDR3, is DGGITQSPKYLFRKEGQNVTLSCEQNLNHDAMYWYRQDPGQGLRLIYYSQIVNDFQKGDIAEGYSVSREKKESFPLTVTSAQKNPTAFYLCASSRGTVRSEAFFGQGTRLTVV.

V and J are TRBV11-2 and TRBJ1-1; a weak D match, TRBD1 (6 bases). The CDR3 length is 15 residues. Germline CDR1 reads SGHAT; CDR2 reads FQNNGV. The V end was cut by 3 bases, the J end by 7 bases, with 18 bases between. In nucleotides, the CDR3 is TGTGCCAGCAGCTTTGCCGGGGGGGCGAACTTTGAAGCTTTCTTT. This codes for CASSFAGGANFEAFF.

V gene TRBV2 combines with J gene TRBJ2-7; D possibly corresponds to TRBD2 (5 bases). Trimming left V 7 bases short and J 2 bases short, with 12 bases between. The CDR3 contains 13 residues. The V gene's germline CDR1 is SNHLY and CDR2 FYNNEI. The CDR3 protein is CASNLDFTYEQYF. The CDR3 DNA follows: TGTGCCAGCAACCTGGACTTTACCTACGAGCAGTACTTC. Filled out from reference TRBV2 and TRBJ2-7, the complete variable domain reads EPEVTQTPSHQVTQMGQEVILRCVPISNHLYFYWYRQILGQKVEFLVSFYNNEISEKSEIFDDQFSVERPDGSNFTLKIRSTKLEDSAMYFCASNLDFTYEQYFGPGTRLTVT.

The rearrangement links TRBV30 to TRBJ1-2; D may be TRBD1 (5 bases). The CDR3 runs 14 residues. From germline, CDR1 is GTSNPN and CDR2 SVGIG (reference sequence). The V end lost 5 bases, the J end lost 0 bases, and 13 bases lay between the germline ends. The CDR3 nucleotides are TGTGCCTGGGGGGGGAGGGGACCTAACTATGGCTACACCTTC. Residues: CAWGGRGPNYGYTF.

The CDR3 DNA follows: TGTGCCAGCAGCTCCACCCCAGGGCCTGGAAACACCATATATTTT. Its protein product is CASSSTPGPGNTIYF. V gene TRBV5-6 combines with J gene TRBJ1-3; maybe TRBD1 (5 bases). Trimming cost V 3 bases and J 2 bases, with 12 bases left between them. CDR3 length: 15 amino acids. CDR1 and CDR2 (germline): SGHDT, YYEEEE.

V gene TRBV7-8 combines with J gene TRBJ2-7; 13 bases fit TRBD2. The CDR3 has 17 amino acids. The V and J ends lost 3 bases and 0 bases, in that order; junction bases with no gene match: 5. Germline loops: CDR1 SGHVS, CDR2 FQNEAQ. CDR3 sequence: CASSFTGTSGVSYEQYF. CDR3 DNA sequence: TGTGCCAGCAGCTTTACCGGGACTAGCGGGGTCTCCTACGAGCAGTACTTC.

This clone was observed a single time. Other DNA sequences from this sample encode an identical CDR3 as well. The chain couples TRBV4-2 to TRBJ2-5; 8 nucleotides line up with TRBD2. The CDR3 sequence is 17 residues long. V lost 0 bases, J lost 2 bases, and 8 bases stayed unmatched. Per the germline V gene, CDR1 is LGHNA and CDR2 is YNFKEQ. CDR3 protein: CASSQEPAGGLQETQYF. DNA of the CDR3: TGTGCCAGCAGCCAAGAACCGGCGGGAGGCCTACAAGAGACCCAGTACTTC.

The gene calls are TRBV6-1 and TRBJ1-1; a possible D gene is TRBD1 (6 bases). The CDR3 extends over 14 amino acids. With 8 bases removed from V and 2 bases from J, the gap between germline ends came to 15 bases. Germline CDR1 and CDR2: MNHNS and SASEGT. The CDR3 nucleotides read TGTGCCAGCGAGCGACCGGGACACAACACTGAAGCTTTCTTT. Translation gives CASERPGHNTEAFF.

V is TRBV6-1 and J is TRBJ1-2; 8 bases align to TRBD1. This CDR3 region has 15 residues. The J segment lost 4 bases and the V segment lost 0 bases, leaving 4 bases of the junction unmatched. Germline CDR1 and CDR2: MNHNS and SASEGT. CDR3 nucleotides: TGTGCCAGCAGTGAAGCTCGGACAGGGCCCTATGGCTACACCTTC. Translated: CASSEARTGPYGYTF.

This clone was detected only once. The chain has TRBV30 and TRBJ2-1; weak D call: TRBD2 (5 bases). Germline loops: CDR1 GTSNPN, CDR2 SVGIG (reference sequence). The CDR3 extends over 14 amino acids. V shed 3 bases and J shed 2 bases, with 11 bases lying between them. The chain's CDR3 is CAWRPGIAYNEQFF. In DNA, the CDR3 is TGTGCCTGGAGACCCGGGATCGCCTACAATGAGCAGTTCTTC.

The chain has TRBV30 and TRBJ1-5; 8 bases map to TRBD1. The CDR3 loop spans 15 amino acids. The germline CDR1 and CDR2 sequences are GTSNPN and SVGIG (reference sequence). V trimming: 4 bases; J trimming: 7 bases; junction bases outside the gene matches: 12. The CDR3 coding sequence is TGTGCCTGGACCTCCGGACAGGGCTTAAGGCAGCCCCAGCATTTT. This codes for CAWTSGQGLRQPQHF.